These T cell receptor beta chains were read from a single sample in a study of T cells in Graves' hyperthyroidism and ophthalmopathy. From the multiplex PCR reads, TCRdb called clonotypes with MiXCR, one entry per CDR3 protein. This table has about 270,000 distinct CDR3 sequences, about 20% appearing once. The material sequenced was blood. These TCRs come from a man aged 25 to 40 with Graves' ophthalmopathy. The conserved cysteine and the conserved F or W are not part of the CDR3 here. Each record gives: J gene, V gene, CDR3 protein.

TRBJ2-4	TRBV6-2/TRBV6-3	ASTQGGNIQY
TRBJ2-1	TRBV10-3	AISERQGAYNEQF
TRBJ1-1	TRBV5-1	ASSLGDRTPMNTEAF
TRBJ2-1	TRBV11-3	ASSHRNNEQF
TRBJ2-1	TRBV3-1	ASSQEGHEQF
TRBJ2-7	TRBV28	AGSLGDRVVHEQY
TRBJ1-2	TRBV24-1	ATSDLTQNGYT
TRBJ1-2	TRBV24-1	ATSDPPYGYT
TRBJ2-5	TRBV5-6	ASSSLGDQETQY
TRBJ2-3	TRBV6-1	ASRNPTTKNTDTQY
TRBJ1-2	TRBV12-3/TRBV12-4	ASRPTRSGYT
TRBJ1-1	TRBV24-1	ATRRTGITEAF
TRBJ2-7	TRBV10-1	ASSGRGREQY
TRBJ2-5	TRBV20-1	SASRGLQETQY
TRBJ2-2	TRBV7-9	ASSLGDRGRTGELF
TRBJ2-1	TRBV10-2	ASTPGGPNEQF
TRBJ2-7	TRBV18	ASSPWDRGFEQY
TRBJ2-2	TRBV14	ASSQMGTGELF
TRBJ2-5	TRBV30	AWTPKGETQY